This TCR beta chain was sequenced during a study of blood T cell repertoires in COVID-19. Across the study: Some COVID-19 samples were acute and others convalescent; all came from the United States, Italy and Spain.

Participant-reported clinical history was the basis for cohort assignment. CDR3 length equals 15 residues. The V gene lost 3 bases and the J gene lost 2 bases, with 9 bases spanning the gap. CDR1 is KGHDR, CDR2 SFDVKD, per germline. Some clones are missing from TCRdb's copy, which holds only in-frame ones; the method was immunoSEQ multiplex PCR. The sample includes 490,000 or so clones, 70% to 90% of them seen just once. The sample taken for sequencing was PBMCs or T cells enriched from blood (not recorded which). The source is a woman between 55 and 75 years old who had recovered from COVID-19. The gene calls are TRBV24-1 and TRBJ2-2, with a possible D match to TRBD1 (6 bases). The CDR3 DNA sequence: TGTGCCACCAGTGATACGGACAGAAACACCGGGGAGCTGTTTTTT. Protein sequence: CATSDTDRNTGELFF.